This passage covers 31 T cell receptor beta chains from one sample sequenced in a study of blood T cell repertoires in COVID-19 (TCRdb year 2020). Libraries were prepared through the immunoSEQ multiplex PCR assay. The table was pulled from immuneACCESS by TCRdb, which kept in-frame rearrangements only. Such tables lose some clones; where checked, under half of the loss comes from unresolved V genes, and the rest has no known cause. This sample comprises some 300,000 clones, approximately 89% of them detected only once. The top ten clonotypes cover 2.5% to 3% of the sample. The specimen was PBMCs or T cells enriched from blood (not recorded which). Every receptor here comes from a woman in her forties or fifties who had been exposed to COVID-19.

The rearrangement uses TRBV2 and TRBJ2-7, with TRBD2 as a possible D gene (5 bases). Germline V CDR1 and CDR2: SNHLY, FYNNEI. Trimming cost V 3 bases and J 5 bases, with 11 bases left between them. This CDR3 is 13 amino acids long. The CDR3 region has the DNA TGTGCCAGCAGTGAGCGGGTTTTCAACGAGCAGTACTTC. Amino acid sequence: CASSERVFNEQYF.

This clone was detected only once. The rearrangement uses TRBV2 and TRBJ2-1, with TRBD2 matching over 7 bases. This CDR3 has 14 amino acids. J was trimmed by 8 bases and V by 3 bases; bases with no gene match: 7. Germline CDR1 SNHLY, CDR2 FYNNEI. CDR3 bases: TGTGCCAGCAGTGATGGACGGGAGGTGGATGAGCAGTTCTTC. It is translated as CASSDGREVDEQFF.

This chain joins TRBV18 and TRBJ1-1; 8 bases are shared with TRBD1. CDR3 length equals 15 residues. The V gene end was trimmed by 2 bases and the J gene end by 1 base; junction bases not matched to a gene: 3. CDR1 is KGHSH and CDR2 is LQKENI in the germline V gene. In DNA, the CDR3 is TGTGCCAGCTCACCAGTCGGACAGGGGAACACTGAAGCTTTCTTT. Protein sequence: CASSPVGQGNTEAFF.

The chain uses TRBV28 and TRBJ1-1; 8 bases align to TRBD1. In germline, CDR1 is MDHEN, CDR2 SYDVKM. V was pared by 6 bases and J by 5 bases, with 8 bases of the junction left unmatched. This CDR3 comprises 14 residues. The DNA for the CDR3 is TGTGCCAGCAGCCCTTGGACAGGGTCTACTGAAGCTTTCTTT. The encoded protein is CASSPWTGSTEAFF.

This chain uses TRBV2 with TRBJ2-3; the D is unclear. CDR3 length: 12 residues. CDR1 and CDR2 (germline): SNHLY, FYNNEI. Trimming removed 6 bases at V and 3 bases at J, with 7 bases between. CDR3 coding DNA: TGTGCCAGCAGGGAGTGGACAGATACGCAGTATTTT. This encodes CASREWTDTQYF.

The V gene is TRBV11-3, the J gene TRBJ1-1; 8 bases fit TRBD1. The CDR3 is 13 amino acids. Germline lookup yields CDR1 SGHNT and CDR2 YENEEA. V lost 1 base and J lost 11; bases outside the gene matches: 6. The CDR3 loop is CASSLGRDRRAFF. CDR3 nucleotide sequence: TGTGCCAGCAGCTTAGGGCGGGACAGGCGGGCTTTCTTT.

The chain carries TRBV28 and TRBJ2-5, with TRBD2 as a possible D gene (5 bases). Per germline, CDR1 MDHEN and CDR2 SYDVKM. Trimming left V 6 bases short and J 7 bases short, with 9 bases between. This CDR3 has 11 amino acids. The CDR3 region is CASRQRGTQYF. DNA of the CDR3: TGTGCCAGCAGGCAACGGGGGACCCAGTACTTC.

DNA for the CDR3: TGCGCCAGCAGCGTAGGACAGCCCTACGAGCAGTACTTC. As protein: CASSVGQPYEQYF. This sequence joins TRBV5-1 and TRBJ2-7; D is possibly TRBD1 (6 bases). The CDR3 sequence is 13 residues long. Per the germline V gene, CDR1 is SGHRS and CDR2 is YFSETQ. Trimming removed 4 bases at V and 2 bases at J, with 10 bases between.

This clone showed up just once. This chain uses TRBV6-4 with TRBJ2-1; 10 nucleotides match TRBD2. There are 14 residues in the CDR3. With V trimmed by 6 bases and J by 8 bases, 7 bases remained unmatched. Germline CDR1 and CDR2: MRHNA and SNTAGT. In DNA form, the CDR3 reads TGTGCCAGCAGCCAGCGGGGGGGCCTCGATGAGCAGTTCTTC. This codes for CASSQRGGLDEQFF.

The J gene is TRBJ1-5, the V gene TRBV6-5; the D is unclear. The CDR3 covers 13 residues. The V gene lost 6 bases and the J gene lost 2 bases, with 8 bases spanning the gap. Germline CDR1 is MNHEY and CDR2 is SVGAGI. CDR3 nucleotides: TGTGCCAGCAGGGCTACAGGCAATCAGCCCCAGCATTTT. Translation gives CASRATGNQPQHF.

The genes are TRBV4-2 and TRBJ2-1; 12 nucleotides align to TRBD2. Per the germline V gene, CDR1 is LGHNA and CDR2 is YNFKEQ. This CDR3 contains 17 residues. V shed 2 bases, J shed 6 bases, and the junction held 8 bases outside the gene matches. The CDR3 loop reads CASSQPQPGLAGNEQFF. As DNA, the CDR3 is TGTGCCAGCAGCCAACCCCAACCGGGACTAGCGGGCAATGAGCAGTTCTTC.

CDR3 sequence: CASSQQGLSGNTIYF. The CDR3 nucleotides read TGCGCCAGCAGCCAACAGGGCCTCTCTGGAAACACCATATATTTT. The chain carries TRBV5-1 and TRBJ1-3, with D perhaps TRBD1 (6 bases). V lost 4 bases to trimming and J lost 0 bases, with 11 bases between them. The CDR3 totals 15 residues. The germline CDR1 and CDR2 sequences are SGHRS and YFSETQ.

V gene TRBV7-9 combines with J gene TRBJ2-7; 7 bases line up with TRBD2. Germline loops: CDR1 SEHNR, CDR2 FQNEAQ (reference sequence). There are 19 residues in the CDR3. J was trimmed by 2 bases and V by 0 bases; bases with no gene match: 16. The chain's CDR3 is CASSLALADSDLPPYEQYF. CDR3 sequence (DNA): TGTGCCAGCAGCTTAGCTCTAGCGGATTCTGACCTACCACCCTACGAGCAGTACTTC.

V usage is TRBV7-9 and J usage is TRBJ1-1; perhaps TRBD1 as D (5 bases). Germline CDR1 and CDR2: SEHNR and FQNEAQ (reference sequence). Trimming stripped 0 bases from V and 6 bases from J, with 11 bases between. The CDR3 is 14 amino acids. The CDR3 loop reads CASSLAGSGAEAFF. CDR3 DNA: TGTGCCAGCAGCTTAGCGGGTTCGGGGGCTGAAGCTTTCTTT.

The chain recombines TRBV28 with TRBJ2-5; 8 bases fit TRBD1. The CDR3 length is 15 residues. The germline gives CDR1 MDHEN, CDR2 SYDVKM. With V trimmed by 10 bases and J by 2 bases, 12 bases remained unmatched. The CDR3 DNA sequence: TGTGCCACTGGCCCCCCCACAGGGGGACAAGAGACCCAGTACTTC. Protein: CATGPPTGGQETQYF.

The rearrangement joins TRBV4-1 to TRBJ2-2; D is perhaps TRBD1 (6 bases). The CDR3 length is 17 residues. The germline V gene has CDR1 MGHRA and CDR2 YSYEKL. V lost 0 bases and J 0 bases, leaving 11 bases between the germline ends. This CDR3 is CASSQDPGETNTGELFF. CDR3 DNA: TGCGCCAGCAGCCAAGACCCAGGGGAGACGAACACCGGGGAGCTGTTTTTT.

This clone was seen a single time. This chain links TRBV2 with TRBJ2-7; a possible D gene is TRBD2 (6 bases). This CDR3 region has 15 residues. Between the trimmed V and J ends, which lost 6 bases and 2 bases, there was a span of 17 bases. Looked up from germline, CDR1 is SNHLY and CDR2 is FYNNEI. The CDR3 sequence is CASSPHSGLTYEQYF. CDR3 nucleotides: TGTGCCAGCAGCCCACACAGCGGGTTGACCTACGAGCAGTACTTC.

The DNA for the CDR3 is TGTGCCAGCAGTTCGAGACCCAGGGGTGAAAAACTGTTTTTT. This translates into CASSSRPRGEKLFF. The V call is TRBV28, the J call TRBJ1-4; the D gene is possibly TRBD1 (6 bases). V lost 4 bases to trimming and J lost 7 bases, with 13 bases between them. The CDR3 consists of 14 residues. CDR1 is MDHEN and CDR2 is SYDVKM in the germline V gene. Variable domain in full (rest from reference TRBV28 and TRBJ1-4): DVKVTQSSRYLVKRTGEKVFLECVQDMDHENMFWYRQDPGLGLRLIYFSYDVKMKEKGDIPEGYSVSREKKERFSLILESASTNQTSMYLCASSSRPRGEKLFFGSGTQLSVL.

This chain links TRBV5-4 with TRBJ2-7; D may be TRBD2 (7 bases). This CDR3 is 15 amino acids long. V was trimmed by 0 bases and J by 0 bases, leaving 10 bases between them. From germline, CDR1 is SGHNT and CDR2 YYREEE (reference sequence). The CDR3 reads CASSLGGGASYEQYF. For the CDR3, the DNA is TGTGCCAGCAGCTTGGGTGGGGGGGCCTCCTACGAGCAGTACTTC.

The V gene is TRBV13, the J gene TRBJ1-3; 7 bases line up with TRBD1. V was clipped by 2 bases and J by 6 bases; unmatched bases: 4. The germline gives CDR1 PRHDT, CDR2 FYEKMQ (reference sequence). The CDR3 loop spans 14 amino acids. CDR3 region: CASSLTGVENTIYF. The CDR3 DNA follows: TGTGCCAGCAGCTTAACAGGGGTCGAAAACACCATATATTTT.

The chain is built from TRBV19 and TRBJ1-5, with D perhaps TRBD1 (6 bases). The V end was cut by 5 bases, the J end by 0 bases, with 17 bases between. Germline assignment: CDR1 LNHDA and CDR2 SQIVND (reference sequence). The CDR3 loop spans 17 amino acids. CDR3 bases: TGTGCCAGTAGTGGGGGGGCAGAGCCGTATAGCAATCAGCCCCAGCATTTT. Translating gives CASSGGAEPYSNQPQHF.

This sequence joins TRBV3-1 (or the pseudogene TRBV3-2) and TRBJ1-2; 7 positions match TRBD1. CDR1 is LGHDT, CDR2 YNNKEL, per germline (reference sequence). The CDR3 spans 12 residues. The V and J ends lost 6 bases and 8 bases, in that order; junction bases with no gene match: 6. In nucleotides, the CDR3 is TGTGCCAGCAGGGACACAGGGGAGGGCTACACCTTC. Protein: CASRDTGEGYTF.

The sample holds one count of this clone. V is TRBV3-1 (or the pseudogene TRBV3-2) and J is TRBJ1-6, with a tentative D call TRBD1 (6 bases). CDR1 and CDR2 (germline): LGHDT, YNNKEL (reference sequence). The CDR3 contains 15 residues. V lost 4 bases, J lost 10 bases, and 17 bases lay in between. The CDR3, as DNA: TGTGCCAGCAGCCTTCAGGGGTTGGAAAGGTCACCCCTCCACTTT. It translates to CASSLQGLERSPLHF.

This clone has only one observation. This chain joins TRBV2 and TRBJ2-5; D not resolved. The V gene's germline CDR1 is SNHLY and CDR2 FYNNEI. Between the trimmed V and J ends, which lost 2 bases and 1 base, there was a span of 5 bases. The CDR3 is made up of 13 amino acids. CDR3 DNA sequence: TGTGCCAGCAGTGAATCGGTCCAAGAGACCCAGTACTTC. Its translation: CASSESVQETQYF. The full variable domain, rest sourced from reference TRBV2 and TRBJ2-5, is EPEVTQTPSHQVTQMGQEVILRCVPISNHLYFYWYRQILGQKVEFLVSFYNNEISEKSEIFDDQFSVERPDGSNFTLKIRSTKLEDSAMYFCASSESVQETQYFGPGTRLLVL.

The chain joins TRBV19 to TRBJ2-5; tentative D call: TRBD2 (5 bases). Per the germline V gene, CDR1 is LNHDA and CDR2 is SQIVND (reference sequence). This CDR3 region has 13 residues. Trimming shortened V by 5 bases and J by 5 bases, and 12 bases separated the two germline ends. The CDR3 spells CASSPLAVETQYF. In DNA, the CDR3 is TGTGCCAGTAGTCCGCTAGCTGTTGAGACCCAGTACTTC.

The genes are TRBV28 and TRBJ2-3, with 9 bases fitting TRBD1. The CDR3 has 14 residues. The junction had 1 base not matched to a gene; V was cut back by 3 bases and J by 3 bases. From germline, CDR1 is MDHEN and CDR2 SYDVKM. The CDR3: CASSLDRGTDTQYF. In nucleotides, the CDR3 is TGTGCCAGCAGTTTGGACAGGGGAACAGATACGCAGTATTTT.

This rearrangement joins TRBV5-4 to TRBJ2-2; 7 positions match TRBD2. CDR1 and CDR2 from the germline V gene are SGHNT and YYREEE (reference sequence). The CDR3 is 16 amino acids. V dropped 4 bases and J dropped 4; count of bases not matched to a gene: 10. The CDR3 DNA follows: TGTGCCAGCAGCCCCCCTCGGGGCGGGGGCACCGGGGAGCTGTTTTTT. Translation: CASSPPRGGGTGELFF. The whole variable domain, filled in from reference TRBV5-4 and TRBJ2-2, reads ETGVTQSPTHLIKTRGQQVTLRCSSQSGHNTVSWYQQALGQGPQFIFQYYREEENGRGNFPPRFSGLQFPNYSSELNVNALELDDSALYLCASSPPRGGGTGELFFGEGSRLTVL.

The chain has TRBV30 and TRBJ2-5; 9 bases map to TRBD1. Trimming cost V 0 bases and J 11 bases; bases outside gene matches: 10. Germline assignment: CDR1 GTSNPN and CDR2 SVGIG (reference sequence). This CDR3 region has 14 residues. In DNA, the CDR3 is TGTGCCTGGAGTGTACCGGGACAGGGAGTAACACAGTACTTC. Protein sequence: CAWSVPGQGVTQYF.

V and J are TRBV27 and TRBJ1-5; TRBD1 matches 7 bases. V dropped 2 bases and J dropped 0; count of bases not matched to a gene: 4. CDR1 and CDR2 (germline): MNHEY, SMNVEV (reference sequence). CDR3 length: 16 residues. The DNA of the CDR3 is TGTGCCAGCAGTTTAATTGGGACAGTTAGCAATCAGCCCCAGCATTTT. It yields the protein CASSLIGTVSNQPQHF.

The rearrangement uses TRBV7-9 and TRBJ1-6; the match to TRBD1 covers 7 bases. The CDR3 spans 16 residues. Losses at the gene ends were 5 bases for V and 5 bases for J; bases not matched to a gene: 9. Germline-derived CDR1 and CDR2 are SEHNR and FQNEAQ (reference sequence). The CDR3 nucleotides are TGTGCCAGCAGCCCGCCTAGGACAGGCCATAATTCACCCCTCCACTTT. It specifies CASSPPRTGHNSPLHF.

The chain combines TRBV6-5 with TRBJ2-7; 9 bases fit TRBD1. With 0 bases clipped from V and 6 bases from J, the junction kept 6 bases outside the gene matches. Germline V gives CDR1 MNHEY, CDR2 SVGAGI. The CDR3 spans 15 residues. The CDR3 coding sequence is TGTGCCAGCAGTTACTCGTGGACAGGGGTGCGCGAGCAGTACTTC. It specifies CASSYSWTGVREQYF.